These 7 T cell receptor beta chains share one sample of origin, sequenced in a study of OX40 agonist ivuxolimab in advanced cancers. TCRdb's table, derived via immunoSEQ multiplex PCR, lists solely in-frame clones and lacks some. This table has 67,000 or so clones, around 81% appearing once. The sample consisted of CD4+ or CD8+ T cells sorted from blood, taken in a trial of the OX40 agonist ivuxolimab. The receptors here all came from an adult with an advanced solid tumor such as melanoma, head and neck, liver or kidney cancer.

This chain joins TRBV19 and TRBJ2-5, with D maybe TRBD2 (5 bases). The CDR3 has 15 residues. Germline V lookup: CDR1 LNHDA, CDR2 SQIVND (reference sequence). The germline V and J ends were trimmed by 0 bases and 1 base, with 9 bases remaining between them. This CDR3 is CASSIEGVGQETQYF. The CDR3 DNA is TGTGCCAGTAGTATAGAGGGAGTTGGCCAAGAGACCCAGTACTTC.

The rearrangement links TRBV9 to TRBJ1-1, with 12 bases identical to TRBD1. Germline V gene sequence: CDR1 SGDLS, CDR2 YYNGEE. Trimming cost V 3 bases and J 4 bases; bases outside gene matches: 4. This CDR3 has 15 residues. CDR3 region: CASSGGTGGRTEAFF. The CDR3 bases are TGTGCCAGCAGCGGAGGGACAGGGGGCCGCACTGAAGCTTTCTTT.

J is TRBJ2-7 and V is TRBV9; 12 nucleotides align to TRBD2. The junction had 3 bases not matched to a gene; V was cut back by 4 bases and J by 4 bases. This CDR3 contains 14 residues. Germline V gives CDR1 SGDLS, CDR2 YYNGEE. CDR3 in amino acids: CASSQTSGGYEQYF. As DNA, the CDR3 is TGTGCCAGCAGCCAGACTAGCGGGGGATACGAGCAGTACTTC.

CDR3 DNA: TGTGCCAGCTCCCAGACAGGGGAACACAATGAGCAGTTCTTC. Translation: CASSQTGEHNEQFF. The genes are TRBV25-1 and TRBJ2-1; 8 bases fit TRBD1. The length of the CDR3 is 14 residues. With V trimmed by 8 bases and J by 5 bases, 8 bases remained unmatched. Germline CDR1 and CDR2: MGHDK and SYGVNS.

This chain uses TRBV27 with TRBJ2-2; maybe TRBD2 (6 bases). Germline V gene sequence: CDR1 MNHEY, CDR2 SMNVEV (reference sequence). The CDR3 is 14 residues long. The germline V and J ends were trimmed by 5 bases and 5 bases, with 12 bases remaining between them. The CDR3 here is CASSATRGTGELFF. CDR3 nucleotide sequence: TGTGCCAGCAGTGCGACTAGAGGTACCGGGGAGCTGTTTTTT.

This chain uses TRBV6-1 with TRBJ2-1; D is undetermined. With 7 bases removed from V and 0 bases from J, the gap between germline ends came to 7 bases. The CDR3 runs 13 residues. The germline V gene has CDR1 MNHNS and CDR2 SASEGT. CDR3 residues: CASKVSSYNEQFF. For the CDR3, the DNA is TGTGCCAGCAAGGTGAGCTCCTACAATGAGCAGTTCTTC.

This chain links TRBV5-6 with TRBJ2-3; TRBD1 agrees at 7 bases. V dropped 6 bases and J dropped 4; count of bases not matched to a gene: 8. Germline V gene lookup returns CDR1 SGHDT and CDR2 YYEEEE. This CDR3 is 14 amino acids long. The CDR3 DNA reads as TGTGCCAGCACCGTCCCAGGGGGAGCAGATACGCAGTATTTT. This sequence encodes CASTVPGGADTQYF. The full variable domain, completed using reference TRBV5-6 and TRBJ2-3, is DAGVTQSPTHLIKTRGQQVTLRCSPKSGHDTVSWYQQALGQGPQFIFQYYEEEERQRGNFPDRFSGHQFPNYSSELNVNALLLGDSALYLCASTVPGGADTQYFGPGTRLTVL.